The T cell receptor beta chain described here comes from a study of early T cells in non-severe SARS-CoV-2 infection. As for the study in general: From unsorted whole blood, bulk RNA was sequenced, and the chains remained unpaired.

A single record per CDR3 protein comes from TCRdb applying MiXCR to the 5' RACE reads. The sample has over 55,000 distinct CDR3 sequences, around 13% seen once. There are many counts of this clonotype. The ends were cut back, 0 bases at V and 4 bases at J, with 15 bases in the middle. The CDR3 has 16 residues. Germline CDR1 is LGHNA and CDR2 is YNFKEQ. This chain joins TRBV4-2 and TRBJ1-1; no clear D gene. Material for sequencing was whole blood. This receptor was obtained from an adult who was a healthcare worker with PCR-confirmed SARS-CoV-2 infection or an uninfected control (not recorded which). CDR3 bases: TGTGCCAGCAGCCAAGATTTGCCTGACTATCGCACTGAAGCTTTCTTT. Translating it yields CASSQDLPDYRTEAFF.